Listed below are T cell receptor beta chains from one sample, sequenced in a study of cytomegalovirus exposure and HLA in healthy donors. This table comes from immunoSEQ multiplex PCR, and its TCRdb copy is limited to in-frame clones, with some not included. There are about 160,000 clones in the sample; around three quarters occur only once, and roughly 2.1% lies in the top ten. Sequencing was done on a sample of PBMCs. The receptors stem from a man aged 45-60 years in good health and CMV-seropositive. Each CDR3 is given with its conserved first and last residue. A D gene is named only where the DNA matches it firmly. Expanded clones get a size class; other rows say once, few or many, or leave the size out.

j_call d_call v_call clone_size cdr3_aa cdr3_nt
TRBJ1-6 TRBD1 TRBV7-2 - CASSLATGLDSPLHF TGTGCCAGCAGCTTAGCGACAGGGCTTGATTCACCCCTCCACTTT
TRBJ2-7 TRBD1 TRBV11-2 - CASSSPPGRGSYEQYF TGTGCCAGCAGCTCCCCCCCTGGCAGGGGGTCCTACGAGCAGTACTTC
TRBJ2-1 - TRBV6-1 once CASSVRDNEQFF TGTGCCAGCAGCGTCCGGGACAATGAGCAGTTCTTC
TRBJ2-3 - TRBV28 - CASIRTDTQYF TGTGCCAGCATTAGAACAGATACGCAGTATTTT
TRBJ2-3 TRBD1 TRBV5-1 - CASKTYGTVTDTQYF TGCGCCAGCAAGACCTACGGGACAGTCACAGATACGCAGTATTTT
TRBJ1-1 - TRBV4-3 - CASSQDLARAYRMGTEAFF TGCGCCAGCAGCCAAGATCTAGCGAGGGCCTACAGGATGGGAACTGAAGCTTTCTTT
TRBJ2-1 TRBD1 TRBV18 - CASSPGTVYNEQFF TGTGCCAGCTCACCCGGGACAGTCTACAATGAGCAGTTCTTC
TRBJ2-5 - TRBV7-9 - CASSLGGGPQETQYF TGTGCCAGCAGCTTAGGGGGGGGCCCACAAGAGACCCAGTACTTC
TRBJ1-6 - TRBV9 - CASSVAWSNSPLHF TGTGCCAGCAGCGTAGCGTGGAGTAATTCACCCCTCCACTTT
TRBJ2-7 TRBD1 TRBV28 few CASSSGQKDYEQYF TGTGCCAGCAGTTCGGGACAGAAAGATTACGAGCAGTACTTC
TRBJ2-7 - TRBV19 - CASSISQGSSYEQYF TGTGCCAGTAGTATTAGTCAGGGGAGCTCCTACGAGCAGTACTTC
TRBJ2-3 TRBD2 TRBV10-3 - CATLLAGGSTDTQYF TGTGCCACCCTCCTAGCGGGGGGAAGCACAGATACGCAGTATTTT
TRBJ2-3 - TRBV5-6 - CASSPGQSTDTQYF TGTGCCAGCAGCCCGGGACAAAGCACAGATACGCAGTATTTT
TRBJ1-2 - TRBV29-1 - CSVERAAGSYGYTF TGCAGCGTTGAAAGGGCAGCGGGGAGCTATGGCTACACCTTC
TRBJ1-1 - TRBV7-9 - CASSRPGVVNTEAFF TGTGCCAGCAGCCGACCAGGGGTTGTAAACACTGAAGCTTTCTTT
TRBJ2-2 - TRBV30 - CAWSRSGGYTGELFF TGTGCCTGGAGCCGATCAGGGGGGTACACCGGGGAGCTGTTTTTT
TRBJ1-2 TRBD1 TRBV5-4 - CASSLSGTAHNYGYTF TGTGCCAGCAGCTTATCCGGGACAGCGCATAACTATGGCTACACCTTC
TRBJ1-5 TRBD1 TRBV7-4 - CASSPPRTGWVQPQHF TGTGCCAGCAGCCCCCCCCGGACAGGGTGGGTTCAGCCCCAGCATTTT
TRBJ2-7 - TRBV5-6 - CASSQAGPHEQYF TGTGCCAGCAGCCAGGCAGGGCCGCACGAGCAGTACTTC
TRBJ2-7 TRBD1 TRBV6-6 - CASSSAGTDYEQYF TGTGCCAGCAGTTCCGCCGGGACAGATTACGAGCAGTACTTC
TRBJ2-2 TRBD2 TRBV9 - CASSVVSGTTNTGELFF TGTGCCAGCAGCGTAGTGTCTGGGACTACGAACACCGGGGAGCTGTTTTTT
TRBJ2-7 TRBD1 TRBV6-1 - CASRLDRGRSEQYF TGTGCCAGCAGGCTGGACAGGGGGCGTAGCGAGCAGTACTTC
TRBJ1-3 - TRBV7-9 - CASSPSGEGNTIYF TGTGCCAGCAGCCCATCAGGGGAAGGAAACACCATATATTTT
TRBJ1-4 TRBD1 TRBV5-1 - CATSKRGQRSANEKLFF TGCGCCACCTCGAAGAGGGGGCAGAGATCGGCTAATGAAAAACTGTTTTTT
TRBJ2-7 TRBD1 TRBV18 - CASSPHRDSSYEQYF TGTGCCAGCTCACCACACCGGGACAGCTCCTACGAGCAGTACTTC
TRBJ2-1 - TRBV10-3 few CAIRTVVNNEQFF TGTGCCATCAGGACAGTGGTGAACAATGAGCAGTTCTTC
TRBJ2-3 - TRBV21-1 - CASIEVRDRGQVDTQYF TGTGCCAGCATTGAGGTTCGGGACAGGGGGCAGGTAGATACGCAGTATTTT
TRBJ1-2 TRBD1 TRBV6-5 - CASSRPRTGFYGYTF TGTGCCAGCAGTCGTCCCCGGACAGGGTTCTATGGCTACACCTTC
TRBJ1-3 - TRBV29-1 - CSAGGSSGNTIYF TGCAGCGCGGGGGGCAGCTCTGGAAACACCATATATTTT
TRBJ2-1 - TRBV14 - CASSRWDISYNEQFF TGTGCCAGCAGCCGATGGGACATCTCCTACAATGAGCAGTTCTTC
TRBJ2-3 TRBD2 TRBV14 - CASSLRLAGGTDTQYF TGTGCCAGCAGCTTGAGACTAGCGGGGGGCACAGATACGCAGTATTTT
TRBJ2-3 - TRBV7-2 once CASSRENLPTDTQYF TGTGCCAGCAGCCGGGAGAACTTACCTACAGATACGCAGTATTTT
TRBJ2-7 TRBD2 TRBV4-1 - CASSQPLGTSGGRNSYEQYF TGCGCCAGCAGCCAACCCCTTGGGACTAGCGGGGGGCGAAACTCCTACGAGCAGTACTTC
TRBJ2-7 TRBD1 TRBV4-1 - CASSPPSGDRDTYEQYF TGCGCCAGCAGCCCCCCATCCGGGGACAGGGACACCTACGAGCAGTACTTC
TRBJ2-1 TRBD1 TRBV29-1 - CSVEDRRGQGAGGSSYNEQFF TGCAGCGTTGAAGATCGAAGGGGACAGGGGGCGGGGGGTAGCTCCTACAATGAGCAGTTCTTC
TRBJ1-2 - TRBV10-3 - CAISADTYGYTF TGTGCCATCAGTGCCGACACCTATGGCTACACCTTC
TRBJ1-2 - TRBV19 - CASSISADRYYGYTF TGTGCCAGTAGTATTTCGGCCGACAGGTACTATGGCTACACCTTC
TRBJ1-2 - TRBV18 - CASSPGQDYGYTF TGTGCCAGCTCACCGGGGCAAGACTATGGCTACACCTTC
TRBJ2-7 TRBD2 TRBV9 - CASSVSAGQGGEQYF TGTGCCAGCAGCGTCTCAGCGGGGCAGGGAGGCGAGCAGTACTTC
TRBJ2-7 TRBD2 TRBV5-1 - CATSSGDRLVHEQYF TGCGCCACTTCAAGCGGGGACCGCCTAGTACACGAGCAGTACTTC
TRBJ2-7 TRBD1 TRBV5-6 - CASSQGQATYEQYF TGTGCCAGCAGCCAGGGACAGGCGACCTACGAGCAGTACTTC
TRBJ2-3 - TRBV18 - CASSPEQLRTDTQYF TGTGCCAGCTCACCGGAGCAACTCCGCACAGATACGCAGTATTTT